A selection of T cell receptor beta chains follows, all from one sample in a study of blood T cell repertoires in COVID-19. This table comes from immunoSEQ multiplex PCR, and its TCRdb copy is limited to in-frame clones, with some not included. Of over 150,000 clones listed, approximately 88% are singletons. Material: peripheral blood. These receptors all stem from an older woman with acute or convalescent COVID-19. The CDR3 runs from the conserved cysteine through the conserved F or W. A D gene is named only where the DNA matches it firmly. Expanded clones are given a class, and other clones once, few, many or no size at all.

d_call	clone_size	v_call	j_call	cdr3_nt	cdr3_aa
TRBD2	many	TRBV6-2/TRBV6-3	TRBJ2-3	TGTGCCAGCAGTTACGGGCTGACTAGCGGGGGATCTGCAGATACGCAGTATTTT	CASSYGLTSGGSADTQYF
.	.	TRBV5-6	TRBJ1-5	TGTGCCAGCAGCTTGGGAGGGAGTCAGCCCCAGCATTTT	CASSLGGSQPQHF
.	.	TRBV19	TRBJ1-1	TGTGCCAGTAGTGGGACAATGAACACTGAAGCTTTCTTT	CASSGTMNTEAFF
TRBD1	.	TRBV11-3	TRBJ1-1	TGTGCCAGCAGCAAGACAGGGGGAACTGAAGCTTTCTTT	CASSKTGGTEAFF
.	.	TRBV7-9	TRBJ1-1	TGTGCCAGCAGCGGCCAGGAGGGCACTGAAGCTTTCTTT	CASSGQEGTEAFF
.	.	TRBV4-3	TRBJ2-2	TGCGCCAGCAGCCTGACAGGACTCAACACCGGGGAGCTGTTTTTT	CASSLTGLNTGELFF
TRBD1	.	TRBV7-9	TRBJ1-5	TGTGCCAGCAGCCACGGGACAGGGTATGATCAGCCCCAGCATTTT	CASSHGTGYDQPQHF
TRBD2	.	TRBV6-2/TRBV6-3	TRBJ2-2	TGTGCCAGCAGTTATAGGAGCGGGGGAGCGAACACCGGGGAGCTGTTTTTT	CASSYRSGGANTGELFF
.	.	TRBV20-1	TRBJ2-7	TGCAGTGCTAGAAGGGGTAACGAGCAGTACTTC	CSARRGNEQYF
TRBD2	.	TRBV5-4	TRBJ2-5	TGTGCCAGCAGAGCGGGACCCGGGGGGGAGACCCAGTACTTC	CASRAGPGGETQYF
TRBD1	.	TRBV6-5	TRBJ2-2	TGTGCCAGCAGAACCGACAGGGGGAGCACCGGGGAGCTGTTTTTT	CASRTDRGSTGELFF
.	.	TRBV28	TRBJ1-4	TGTGCCAGCAGTTTATGGCGGGCAGCGGAGGGTGAAAAACTGTTTTTT	CASSLWRAAEGEKLFF
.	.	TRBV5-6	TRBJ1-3	TGTGCCAGCAGCTTGTGGGGGGTCTACTCTGGAAACACCATATATTTT	CASSLWGVYSGNTIYF
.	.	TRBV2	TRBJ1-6	TGTGCCAGCAGTCGACAGTCGAGCTCCTATAATTCACCCCTCCACTTT	CASSRQSSSYNSPLHF
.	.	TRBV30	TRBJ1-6	TGTGCCTGGAGTGTACAGAGCTCCTATAATTCACCCCTCCACTTT	CAWSVQSSYNSPLHF
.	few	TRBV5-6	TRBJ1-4	TGTGCCAGCAGCTTCGAGGGGGTAACTAATGAAAAACTGTTTTTT	CASSFEGVTNEKLFF
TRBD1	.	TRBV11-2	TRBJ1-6	TGTGCCAGCAGCTTAGATCATGGGGGGGACAGGGGGCGTTCACCCCTCCACTTT	CASSLDHGGDRGRSPLHF
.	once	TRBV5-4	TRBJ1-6	TGTGCCAGCAGCTTGGTAAAGGGACTAGGCTCCTATAATTCACCCCTCCACTTT	CASSLVKGLGSYNSPLHF
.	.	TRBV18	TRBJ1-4	TGTGCCAGCTCACTCGGACAGTCAACTAATGAAAAACTGTTTTTT	CASSLGQSTNEKLFF
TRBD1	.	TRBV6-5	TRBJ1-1	TGTGCCAGCAGTTATTCAGGGGGCGGAACAGTTGAAGCTTTCTTT	CASSYSGGGTVEAFF
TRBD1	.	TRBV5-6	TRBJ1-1	TGTGCCAGCAGACCGGGACAGAGAAACACTGAAGCTTTCTTT	CASRPGQRNTEAFF
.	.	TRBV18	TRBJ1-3	TGTGCCAGCTCAAAAGCAGCAGGGGTGGCCTCTGGAAACACCATATATTTT	CASSKAAGVASGNTIYF
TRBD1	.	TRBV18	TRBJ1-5	TGTGCCAGCTCACCGAATGGACAGGGCAATCAGCCCCAGCATTTT	CASSPNGQGNQPQHF
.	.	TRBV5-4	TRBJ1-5	TGTGCCAGCAGCCGGGGGACCGGCGATCAGCCCCAGCATTTT	CASSRGTGDQPQHF
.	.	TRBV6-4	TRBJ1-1	TGTGCCAGCAGCGAACAGGGGAACACTGAAGCTTTCTTT	CASSEQGNTEAFF
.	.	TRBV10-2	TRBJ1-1	TGCGCCAGCAGGGCCGCGGGGGCTTGGGACACTGAAGCTTTCTTT	CASRAAGAWDTEAFF
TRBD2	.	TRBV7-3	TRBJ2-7	TGTGCCAGCAGCTTAGAGGGAATGACTAGCGGGAGTTACGAGCAGTACTTC	CASSLEGMTSGSYEQYF
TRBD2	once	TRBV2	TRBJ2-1	TGTGCCAGCAGCCGACTAGCGGGCTACAATGAGCAGTTCTTC	CASSRLAGYNEQFF
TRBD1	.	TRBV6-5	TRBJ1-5	TGTGCCAGCGGGACAGGGATTCATCAGCCCCAGCATTTT	CASGTGIHQPQHF
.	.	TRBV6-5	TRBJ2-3	TGTGCCAGCAGTCCGGGGATTTTCACAGATACGCAGTATTTT	CASSPGIFTDTQYF
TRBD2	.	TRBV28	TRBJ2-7	TGTGCCAGCAGTTCCCTATACCCGGGACTAGCGGGGGGGAGCTCCTACGAGCAGTACTTC	CASSSLYPGLAGGSSYEQYF
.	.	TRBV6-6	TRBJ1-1	TGTGCCAGCAGTTACTCCGGGATCCAAGCTTTCTTT	CASSYSGIQAFF
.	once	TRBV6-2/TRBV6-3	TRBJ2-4	TGTGCCAGCAGTACCACAGGGGGGGTAGGCATTCAGTACTTC	CASSTTGGVGIQYF
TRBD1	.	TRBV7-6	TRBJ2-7	TGTGCCAGCAGCTCCCGGGACAGGGGGCCCTACGAGCAGTACTTC	CASSSRDRGPYEQYF
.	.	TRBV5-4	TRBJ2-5	TGTGCCAGCAGCCGGGCCCCGGGATTCCAAGAGACCCAGTACTTC	CASSRAPGFQETQYF
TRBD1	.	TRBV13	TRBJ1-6	TGTGCCAGCAGCCCGGGACAGTATAATTCACCCCTCCACTTT	CASSPGQYNSPLHF
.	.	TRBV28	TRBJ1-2	TGTGCCAGCAGTTTACCACAGGCTAGAGGCTACACCTTC	CASSLPQARGYTF
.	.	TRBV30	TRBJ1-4	TGTGCCTGGAGTACCAGCAGGGGTTGGAATGAAAAACTGTTTTTT	CAWSTSRGWNEKLFF
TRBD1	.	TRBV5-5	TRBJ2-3	TGTGCCAGCAGCTGGGCAACAGGGGCTAGCACAGATACGCAGTATTTT	CASSWATGASTDTQYF
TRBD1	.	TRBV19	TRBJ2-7	TGTGCCAGTAGTATGGACAGGGGTTACGAGCAGTACTTC	CASSMDRGYEQYF
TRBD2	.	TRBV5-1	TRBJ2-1	TGCGCCAGCAGCCCGCTAGCGGTCAGCTCCTACAATGAGCAGTTCTTC	CASSPLAVSSYNEQFF
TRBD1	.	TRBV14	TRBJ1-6	TGTGCCAGCAGCCAACCTCTAAGTTCGGACAGGTCTAATTCACCCCTCCACTTT	CASSQPLSSDRSNSPLHF
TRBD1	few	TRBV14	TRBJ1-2	TGTGCCAGCAGCGCACTAGGGACAGGGAAACCCCTCGATGGCTACACCTTC	CASSALGTGKPLDGYTF
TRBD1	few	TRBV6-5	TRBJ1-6	TGTGCCAGCAGCCAGGGGACAGTGAAAAATTCACCCCTCCACTTT	CASSQGTVKNSPLHF
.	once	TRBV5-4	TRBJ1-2	TGTGCCAGCAGCTCTATCCCCCGGACAGCTTATGGCTACACCTTC	CASSSIPRTAYGYTF
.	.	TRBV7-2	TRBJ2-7	TGTGCCAGCACCCAGATGAAGCGGGCTGACTACGAGCAGTACTTC	CASTQMKRADYEQYF
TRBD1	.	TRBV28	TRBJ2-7	TGTGCCAGCTATGCAGGGGGCGGCTACGAGCAGTACTTC	CASYAGGGYEQYF
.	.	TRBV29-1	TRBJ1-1	TGCAGCGTTGCACGGGGTAGCACTGAAGCTTTCTTT	CSVARGSTEAFF
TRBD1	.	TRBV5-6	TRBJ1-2	TGTGCCAGCAGCTTTGACAGGGGAGGCTATGGCTACACCTTC	CASSFDRGGYGYTF
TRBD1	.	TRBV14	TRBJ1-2	TGTGCCAGCAGCCCTACTCCAGGGGGCATTCACTATGGCTACACCTTC	CASSPTPGGIHYGYTF
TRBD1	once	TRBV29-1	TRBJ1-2	TGCAGCGTTTACCCGGACAGGTGGAATGGCTACACCTTC	CSVYPDRWNGYTF
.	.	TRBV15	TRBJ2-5	TGTGCCACCAGCAGAGATGGAAGCGGCCAAGAGACCCAGTACTTC	CATSRDGSGQETQYF
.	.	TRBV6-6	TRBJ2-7	TGTGCCAGCAGGTCAGGGATAGCCTACGAGCAGTACTTC	CASRSGIAYEQYF